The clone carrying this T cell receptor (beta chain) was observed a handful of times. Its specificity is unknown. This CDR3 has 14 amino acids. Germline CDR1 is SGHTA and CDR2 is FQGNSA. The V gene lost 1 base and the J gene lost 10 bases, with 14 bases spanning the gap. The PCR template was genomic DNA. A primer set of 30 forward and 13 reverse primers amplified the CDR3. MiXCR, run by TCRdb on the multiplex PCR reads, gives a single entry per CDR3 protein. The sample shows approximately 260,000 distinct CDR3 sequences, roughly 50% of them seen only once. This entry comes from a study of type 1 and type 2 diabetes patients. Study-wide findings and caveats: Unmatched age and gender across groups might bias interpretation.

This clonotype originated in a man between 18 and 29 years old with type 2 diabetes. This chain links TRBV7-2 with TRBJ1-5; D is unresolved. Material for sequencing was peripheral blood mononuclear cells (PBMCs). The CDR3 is CASSLDVASKPQHF. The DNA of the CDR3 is TGTGCCAGCAGCTTAGATGTAGCCTCTAAACCCCAGCATTTT.